This TCR beta chain was retrieved from a study of vaccination and CD4 T cells after COVID-19. Whole-study context: The cells in question were stimulated using overlapping spike peptides derived from SARS-CoV-2, HCoV-NL63, HCoV-OC43 and HCoV-229E.

The Oncomine TCR Beta short-read assay sequenced DNA from cultured CD4+ T cells. Each CDR3 protein gets one entry after TCRdb re-called the PCR reads with MiXCR. The sample consists of over 9,000 distinct CDR3 sequences, roughly 60% of them appearing once. The treatment here: approximately nine-day PBMC culture with coronavirus spike peptide pools or control peptides (ViraFEST assay). Once cultured about 11 days, CD4+ T cells underwent isolation by negative selection. General study findings and limits: Median SARS-CoV-2-reactive clonotypes rose from about 22 to 38, not significantly.

This clonotype turned up a few times. Its target is unknown. V was pared by 2 bases and J by 3 bases, with 7 bases between. The CDR3 is made up of 13 amino acids. Germline CDR1 SGHTA, CDR2 FQGTGA. Here the sequenced sample was cultured CD4+ T cells from blood, taken after SARS-CoV-2 vaccination. This TCR was sampled from a human donor with COVID-19. The chain uses TRBV7-3 and TRBJ1-1; no firm D call. The CDR3 loop reads CASSLDRDTEAFF. The CDR3 coding sequence is TGTGCCAGCAGCTTAGATAGGGACACTGAAGCTTTCTTT.